The present T cell receptor (beta chain) was sequenced within a study of T cell responses to AZD1222 COVID-19 vaccine. On this clone itself: Its antigen remains unknown.

The CDR3 loop spans 14 amino acids. In germline, CDR1 is MNHEY, CDR2 SVGAGI. Unmatched junction bases numbered 4, after V lost 2 bases and J lost 7 bases. Sequencing was performed with immunoSEQ multiplex PCR; in TCRdb, only in-frame clones are kept and a portion is missing. The table has about 150,000 clones, less than 95% seen once. Study-wide points: White British people made up most donors, females outnumbered males, and clonal diversity was possibly underestimated. Seropositive AZD1222 recipients at baseline numbered only 6 or 7.

The starting material was peripheral blood, obtained on day 0 of AZD1222 vaccination. The TCR sequence derives from an adult in good health. V gene TRBV6-5 combines with J gene TRBJ2-1, with 8 bases identical to TRBD2. The CDR3 loop reads CASSYGLASNEQFF. For the CDR3, the DNA is TGTGCCAGCAGTTACGGACTAGCCTCTAATGAGCAGTTCTTC.